The 16 T cell receptor beta chains reported below all come from one sample, sequenced in a study of blood T cell repertoires in COVID-19. TCRdb's copy holds only in-frame clones and misses some; the assay was immunoSEQ multiplex PCR. Among about 41,000 clones listed, approximately 80% were seen once. The source material was peripheral blood. The receptors here all came from a woman aged 55-69 years with acute or convalescent COVID-19.

This clone has just a few counts. The rearrangement joins TRBV5-5 to TRBJ1-1; D is possibly TRBD1 (6 bases). Trimming cost V 1 base and J 4 bases, with 11 bases left between them. The CDR3 consists of 14 residues. CDR1 SGHKS and CDR2 YYEKEE come from the germline V gene (reference sequence). The CDR3 sequence: CASSLRQGTTEAFF. The CDR3 nucleotides are TGTGCCAGCAGCTTGCGGCAGGGGACCACTGAAGCTTTCTTT. Using reference TRBV5-5 and TRBJ1-1 for the parts outside the CDR3, the full variable domain is DAGVTQSPTHLIKTRGQQVTLRCSPISGHKSVSWYQQVLGQGPQFIFQYYEKEERGRGNFPDRFSARQFPNYSSELNVNALLLGDSALYLCASSLRQGTTEAFFGQGTRLTVV.

The chain is built from TRBV18 and TRBJ1-2, with 7 bases fitting TRBD1. The CDR3 consists of 13 residues. The germline V gene encodes CDR1 KGHSH and CDR2 LQKENI. The V segment lost 6 bases and the J segment 5 bases; nucleotides outside the gene matches: 6. The chain's CDR3 is CASSLGQEYGYTF. CDR3 nucleotides: TGTGCCAGCTCTCTCGGACAGGAGTATGGCTACACCTTC.

V gene TRBV5-5 combines with J gene TRBJ1-2, with D tentatively TRBD1 (5 bases). Trimming took off 5 bases at V and 4 bases at J, with 12 bases between the two ends. The germline gives CDR1 SGHKS, CDR2 YYEKEE (reference sequence). The CDR3 runs to 13 residues. CDR3 nucleotide sequence: TGTGCCAGCAGGCGGGACGAGGGCTATGGCTACACCTTC. This translates into CASRRDEGYGYTF.

V is TRBV5-1 and J is TRBJ2-5; 8 nucleotides match TRBD2. This CDR3 region has 16 residues. Germline loops: CDR1 SGHRS, CDR2 YFSETQ. Unmatched junction bases numbered 13, after V lost 4 bases and J lost 5 bases. CDR3 protein: CASSPDGGGVGETQYF. CDR3 bases: TGCGCCAGCAGCCCCGACGGGGGGGGCGTCGGGGAGACCCAGTACTTC.

The chain recombines TRBV28 with TRBJ1-2, with D possibly being TRBD1 (6 bases). The CDR3 is made up of 12 amino acids. The V gene lost 3 bases and the J gene lost 8 bases, with 10 bases spanning the gap. Germline V gene data show CDR1 as MDHEN and CDR2 as SYDVKM. CDR3: CASSFNREGYTF. The CDR3 DNA reads TGTGCCAGCAGTTTCAACAGGGAGGGCTACACCTTC.

This chain links TRBV11-2 with TRBJ2-1; 11 positions match TRBD2. J was trimmed by 1 base and V by 2 bases; bases with no gene match: 7. Germline values: CDR1 SGHAT, CDR2 FQNNGV. This CDR3 spans 18 amino acids. The CDR3 region is CASSLQTSGTFSYNEQFF. For the CDR3, the DNA is TGTGCCAGCAGCTTACAGACTAGCGGGACGTTTTCCTACAATGAGCAGTTCTTC.

This sequence joins TRBV4-2 and TRBJ2-2; tentatively, D is TRBD2 (6 bases). V lost 4 bases and J 9 bases, leaving 15 bases between the germline ends. The CDR3 has 14 amino acids. Germline V lookup: CDR1 LGHNA, CDR2 YNFKEQ. Here the CDR3 DNA reads TGTGCCAGCAGCCCGGCGGGGAGTTCGAGGGAGCTGTTTTTT. Protein: CASSPAGSSRELFF.

This clone has more than one count but fewer than ten. As DNA, the CDR3 is TGTGCCAGCAGTGACGGGGGGGCTAGCACAGATACGCAGTATTTT. It encodes CASSDGGASTDTQYF. The chain uses TRBV6-4 and TRBJ2-3; tentative D call: TRBD2 (7 bases). The CDR3 loop spans 15 amino acids. With 2 bases removed from V and 0 bases from J, the gap between germline ends came to 9 bases. The germline gives CDR1 MRHNA, CDR2 SNTAGT.

The CDR3 loop reads CASSTGQGNIGELFF. For the CDR3, the DNA is TGTGCCAGTAGTACCGGACAGGGAAATATCGGGGAGCTGTTTTTT. This chain links TRBV19 with TRBJ2-2, with TRBD1 identical over 8 bases. CDR3 size: 15 residues. The V and J ends lost 4 bases and 7 bases, in that order; junction bases with no gene match: 8. Germline loops: CDR1 LNHDA, CDR2 SQIVND (reference sequence).

The rearrangement joins TRBV15 to TRBJ2-7, with TRBD2 identical over 8 bases. With V trimmed by 8 bases and J by 3 bases, 6 bases remained unmatched. The CDR3 length is 13 residues. Germline lookup yields CDR1 LNHNV and CDR2 YYDKDF (reference sequence). CDR3 in amino acids: CATRGGTSYEQYF. The CDR3 DNA is TGTGCCACCCGAGGGGGGACTAGCTACGAGCAGTACTTC. The full variable domain, rest sourced from reference TRBV15 and TRBJ2-7, is DAMVIQNPRYQVTQFGKPVTLSCSQTLNHNVMYWYQQKSSQAPKLLFHYYDKDFNNEADTPDNFQSRRPNTSFCFLDIRSPGLGDTAMYLCATRGGTSYEQYFGPGTRLTVT.

The chain carries TRBV4-1 and TRBJ1-4; perhaps TRBD1 as D (5 bases). Trimming cost V 2 bases and J 2 bases, with 30 bases left between them. This CDR3 has 22 amino acids. The germline V gene has CDR1 MGHRA and CDR2 YSYEKL. The CDR3 sequence is CASSQFIKPGLTSSGTNEKLFF. In nucleotides, the CDR3 is TGCGCCAGCAGCCAATTCATCAAGCCGGGACTCACTTCCTCGGGGACTAATGAAAAACTGTTTTTT.

The chain combines TRBV11-2 with TRBJ2-1; D gene ambiguous. Germline values: CDR1 SGHAT, CDR2 FQNNGV. The CDR3 has 15 residues. Trimming removed 1 base at V and 0 bases at J, with 7 bases between. CDR3 sequence reads: CASSLAASSYNEQFF. The CDR3, as DNA: TGTGCCAGCAGCTTAGCCGCCAGCTCCTACAATGAGCAGTTCTTC.

The rearrangement links TRBV24-1 to TRBJ2-2, with D possibly TRBD1 on 5 matching bases. The V gene's germline CDR1 is KGHDR and CDR2 SFDVKD. The germline V and J ends were trimmed by 4 bases and 0 bases, with 17 bases remaining between them. This CDR3 has 18 residues. Here the CDR3 reads CATSDPWTPDTNTGELFF. The CDR3, as DNA: TGTGCCACCAGTGACCCGTGGACACCTGATACGAACACCGGGGAGCTGTTTTTT.

The chain has TRBV5-1 and TRBJ1-1; 9 bases line up with TRBD1. This CDR3 contains 14 residues. V lost 4 bases and J lost 6; bases outside the gene matches: 7. Germline V gene lookup returns CDR1 SGHRS and CDR2 YFSETQ. The chain's CDR3 is CASSRDRVTSEAFF. The CDR3 DNA is TGCGCCAGCAGCCGGGACAGGGTCACCTCTGAAGCTTTCTTT.

The rearrangement uses TRBV28 and TRBJ2-7, with 7 nucleotides matching TRBD1. Germline CDR1 and CDR2: MDHEN and SYDVKM. The V and J ends lost 6 bases and 0 bases, in that order; junction bases with no gene match: 5. The CDR3 length is 14 residues. The CDR3 is CASRKGASSYEQYF. The CDR3 DNA reads as TGTGCCAGCAGAAAGGGGGCGAGCTCCTACGAGCAGTACTTC. Full variable domain (outside the CDR3, taken from reference TRBV28 and TRBJ2-7): DVKVTQSSRYLVKRTGEKVFLECVQDMDHENMFWYRQDPGLGLRLIYFSYDVKMKEKGDIPEGYSVSREKKERFSLILESASTNQTSMYLCASRKGASSYEQYFGPGTRLTVT.

This chain links TRBV7-8 with TRBJ2-7, with TRBD1 identical over 8 bases. Germline V CDR1 and CDR2: SGHVS, FQNEAQ. With V trimmed by 2 bases and J by 3 bases, 0 bases remained unmatched. This CDR3 region has 13 residues. CDR3 region: CASSLTGGYEQYF. CDR3 DNA sequence: TGTGCCAGCAGCTTAACAGGGGGCTACGAGCAGTACTTC.